This TCR beta chain came from a study of blood T cells in healthy people across ages. This clonotype came up a few times. The second PCR ran about 6 to 11 cycles with a sample-barcoded 5' primer and J-beta primers. TCRdb called the 5' RACE reads again in MiXCR, with one record for every CDR3 protein. Among around 1,000,000 distinct CDR3 sequences listed, about 23% were seen once. CDR1 and CDR2 from the germline V gene are MGHRA and YSYEKL. The CDR3 extends over 15 amino acids. V was clipped by 0 bases and J by 6 bases, with 15 bases between them. Each sample had at least 6.5 million PBMCs isolated. The data also belong to a second study, concerning T cells of mothers and their children. As that study records: Each mother yielded more than 9 million TCR beta CDR3 reads. Each child yielded a few million reads.

The origin of this receptor is a girl aged 2-10 years in good health. This chain connects TRBV4-1 to TRBJ2-7, with D possibly being TRBD2 (5 bases). The sequenced material came from blood. The CDR3 here is CASSQEWRTTLEQYF. In nucleotides, the CDR3 is TGCGCCAGCAGCCAAGAATGGAGGACGACGCTCGAGCAGTACTTC.